This entry describes one TCR beta chain. Antigen specificity is unknown. The sample originates from a study of OX40 agonist ivuxolimab in advanced cancers. Study-wide points: Expanded peripheral T-cell antigen specificity went undetermined.

The trim removed 0 bases at V and 4 bases at J, leaving 12 bases unmatched. Germline V gives CDR1 LGHNA, CDR2 YSLEER. The CDR3 has 18 amino acids. The protocol was immunoSEQ multiplex PCR, while the TCRdb copy is restricted to in-frame clones and leaves out a portion. The sample lists fewer than 55,000 clones, just under 90% occurring once. The study sampled blood at baseline, cycle 4 day 1, and cycle 7 day 1. This receptor was identified in an adult with an advanced solid tumor such as melanoma, head and neck, liver or kidney cancer. Material: CD4+ or CD8+ T cells sorted from blood, obtained in a trial of the OX40 agonist ivuxolimab. The chain uses TRBV4-3 and TRBJ2-7; 10 bases fit TRBD2. The chain's CDR3 is CASSQDRIGLAGAYEQYF. The CDR3 DNA is TGCGCCAGCAGCCAAGATAGGATTGGCCTAGCGGGAGCTTACGAGCAGTACTTC.